The T cell receptor beta chain described here comes from a study of T-cell memory formation after mild COVID-19. Study context: TCR clusters were mostly donor specific.

TCRdb passed the 5' RACE reads through MiXCR, listing each CDR3 protein once. This table has approximately 340,000 distinct CDR3 sequences, over 10% appearing once. A few counts support this clonotype. As yet, its antigen is unknown. CDR1 is DFQATT and CDR2 is SNEGSKA in the germline V gene (reference sequence). Trimming took off 6 bases at V and 8 bases at J, with 14 bases between the two ends. This CDR3 is 12 amino acids long. Study results and caveats: Pre-infection memory contained some responding clones, which suggested that cross-reactive memory had joined. Clones contracting day 15 to 85 were balanced CD4/CD8; later expanders leaned CD4+. The SARS-CoV-2 specificity of second-wave clones reaching peak at day 37 remained unverified.

This chain joins TRBV20-1 and TRBJ2-1; D possibly uses TRBD1 or TRBD2 (7 bases each). Input material: PBMCs or a T cell subset sorted from them (not recorded which). This receptor was taken from a man aged 18 to 29 who had mild COVID-19 (a few samples of this study predate the infection). Cell type and time point are not known. This CDR3 is CSAGRGGHEQFF. The CDR3 DNA reads as TGCAGTGCGGGCAGGGGGGGACATGAGCAGTTCTTC.